The T cell receptor (beta chain) described here comes from a study of T cells in tumors after PD-1 blockade. V was clipped by 5 bases and J by 8 bases; unmatched bases: 8. The length of the CDR3 is 15 residues. Germline V lookup: CDR1 MNHNY, CDR2 SVGAGI (reference sequence). Produced via immunoSEQ multiplex PCR; TCRdb's table is partial and in-frame only. The sample shows some 47,000 clones, 60% to 80% of them seen only once. The chain is built from TRBV6-6 and TRBJ1-4; 10 nucleotides match TRBD1. This TCR came from a human donor with basal cell carcinoma. The sequencing used PBMCs, collected before anti-PD-1 treatment. Here the CDR3 DNA reads TGTGCCAGCAGTGATGGGACAGGGGTAGGAGAAAAACTGTTTTTT. Encoded protein: CASSDGTGVGEKLFF.